Listed below are T cell receptor beta chains from one sample, sequenced in a study of human T cells and chemical hapten exposure. TCRdb reprocessed the RACE reads via MiXCR and lists one record per CDR3 protein. The sample contains fewer than 200,000 distinct CDR3 sequences, just under 30% of which appear only once. The source material was whole blood, sampled in connection with sensitization to the hapten diphenylcyclopropenone (DPC). These receptors were taken from a woman in her 30s with alopecia areata. Some clones in this sample may be carry-over from other donors' samples. CDR3s include the opening cysteine and the closing phenylalanine or tryptophan. A D gene is named only where the DNA matches it firmly. Clone size is shown for a subset of rows, as once, few, many or a class of expanded clone.

clone_size j_call v_call d_call cdr3_aa cdr3_nt
NA TRBJ1-2 TRBV7-2 TRBD1 CASRGQGQRYTF TGTGCCAGCAGAGGACAGGGACAGCGCTACACCTTC
NA TRBJ2-1 TRBV28 TRBD1 CASRGGTGTYNEQFF TGTGCCAGCAGGGGAGGGACAGGGACCTACAATGAGCAGTTCTTC
NA TRBJ2-7 TRBV7-2 NA CASSLVGGQSYEQYF TGTGCCAGCAGCTTAGTCGGGGGACAGTCCTACGAGCAGTACTTC
NA TRBJ1-1 TRBV28 TRBD1 CASSAGQGMNTEAFF TGTGCCAGCAGTGCAGGACAGGGGATGAACACTGAAGCTTTCTTT
NA TRBJ1-1 TRBV20-1 NA CRVSGINTEAFF TGCAGAGTCTCGGGGATAAACACTGAAGCTTTCTTT
NA TRBJ1-1 TRBV5-1 NA CASRDIQNTEAFF TGCGCCAGCAGGGACATTCAGAACACTGAAGCTTTCTTT
few TRBJ2-7 TRBV4-3 NA CASSQGTTYSYEQYF TGCGCCAGCAGCCAAGGGACGACCTACTCCTACGAGCAGTACTTC
NA TRBJ2-1 TRBV2 TRBD2 CASRYRLAGFWNEQFF TGTGCCAGCAGGTACCGACTAGCGGGGTTTTGGAATGAGCAGTTCTTC
NA TRBJ1-6 TRBV28 NA CASHPGSRNSPLHF TGTGCCAGCCACCCGGGGAGTAGGAATTCACCCCTCCACTTT
once TRBJ2-7 TRBV5-4 TRBD1 CATGTGGWHEQYF TGTGCCACCGGGACAGGGGGTTGGCACGAGCAGTACTTC
once TRBJ1-4 TRBV4-3 NA CASSTQGQDEKLFF TGCGCCAGCAGCACACAGGGTCAGGATGAAAAACTGTTTTTT
NA TRBJ2-1 TRBV24-1 NA CATRDYINEQFF TGTGCCACCAGGGACTACATCAATGAGCAGTTCTTC
NA TRBJ2-7 TRBV25-1 NA CASSGADGVRDEQYF TGTGCCAGCAGTGGAGCAGACGGGGTCCGGGACGAGCAGTACTTC
few TRBJ2-7 TRBV29-1 NA CSVKEGLTNEQYF TGCAGCGTTAAGGAGGGCCTCACCAACGAGCAGTACTTC
NA TRBJ2-5 TRBV15 NA CATSMRTQETQYF TGTGCCACCAGCATGAGGACCCAAGAGACCCAGTACTTC
NA TRBJ1-1 TRBV27 TRBD1 CASRMTGGITEAFF TGTGCCAGCAGGATGACAGGGGGAATCACTGAAGCTTTCTTT
few TRBJ2-5 TRBV18 NA CASSVKRNSGHSQETQYF TGTGCCAGCTCAGTAAAAAGAAACAGTGGACACTCCCAAGAGACCCAGTACTTC
few TRBJ2-7 TRBV28 NA CASSLVHLEQYF TGTGCCAGCAGTTTGGTTCATCTCGAGCAGTACTTC
NA TRBJ2-5 TRBV28 NA CASSQGGETQYF TGTGCCAGCAGCCAGGGGGGAGAGACCCAGTACTTC
NA TRBJ2-3 TRBV24-1 NA CATSVTGSTDTQYF TGTGCCACCAGTGTTACAGGGAGCACAGATACGCAGTATTTT
few TRBJ1-1 TRBV5-1 TRBD1 CASRVQGTNTEAFF TGCGCCAGCAGGGTACAGGGGACGAACACTGAAGCTTTCTTT